The 30 T cell receptor beta chains in this list originate from one sample, sequenced in a study of T cell changes during pregnancy in multiple sclerosis (dated by TCRdb to the late 2010s). Library preparation was by the immunoSEQ multiplex PCR assay. The source is immuneACCESS, and TCRdb retained only in-frame sequences with V and J called. Part of the clones is not carried over; for the studies checked, unresolved V genes explain less than half of this, and the remainder is unexplained. Across this sample there are tens of thousands of clones, with 85% to 90% seen only once. The ten biggest clones cover 5% to 5.5% of the sample. Specimen: CD8+ T cells from peripheral blood mononuclear cells, collected in the second trimester of pregnancy. All receptors derive from a female donor in good health, enrolled as a control in a pregnancy study.

The rearrangement joins TRBV25-1 to TRBJ2-1; the match to TRBD2 covers 8 bases. J was trimmed by 0 bases and V by 3 bases; bases with no gene match: 10. The CDR3 extends over 18 amino acids. Per the germline V gene, CDR1 is MGHDK and CDR2 is SYGVNS. CDR3 in amino acids: CASSEFSFSGTSYNEQFF. The CDR3 DNA reads TGTGCCAGCAGTGAGTTCTCGTTTAGCGGGACCTCCTACAATGAGCAGTTCTTC.

The table lists this clone with a count of one. The chain carries TRBV2 and TRBJ1-3; the match to TRBD1 covers 9 bases. Per germline, CDR1 SNHLY and CDR2 FYNNEI. The CDR3 covers 15 residues. The J segment lost 3 bases and the V segment lost 5 bases, leaving 5 bases of the junction unmatched. The CDR3 nucleotides read TGTGCCAGCAGTTCCACAGGGGGCTATGGAAACACCATATATTTT. Its protein is CASSSTGGYGNTIYF.

V gene TRBV10-3 combines with J gene TRBJ1-1; D is perhaps TRBD1 (5 bases). Per the germline V gene, CDR1 is ENHRY and CDR2 is SYGVKD. Trimming left V 0 bases short and J 6 bases short, with 8 bases between. The CDR3 length is 13 residues. The CDR3 DNA is TGTGCCATCAGTGAGTCGGGGGGTTCTGAAGCTTTCTTT. Its protein product is CAISESGGSEAFF.

The V call is TRBV10-3, the J call TRBJ2-1, with 8 bases matching TRBD2. Germline V gene sequence: CDR1 ENHRY, CDR2 SYGVKD. CDR3 length: 15 amino acids. V shed 2 bases, J shed 2 bases, and the junction held 2 bases outside the gene matches. CDR3 DNA: TGTGCCATCAGTGAGCCGCGGGAGGCCTACAATGAGCAGTTCTTC. Translated: CAISEPREAYNEQFF.

The rearrangement joins TRBV5-8 to TRBJ1-1, with D perhaps TRBD1 (5 bases). Trimming stripped 2 bases from V and 4 bases from J, with 12 bases between. The V gene's germline CDR1 is SGHTS and CDR2 YDEGEE. The CDR3 covers 14 residues. The CDR3 coding sequence is TGTGCCAGCAGCTTAGCGGGACCCCGCACTGAAGCTTTCTTT. It yields the protein CASSLAGPRTEAFF.

This clone was counted a single time. This chain connects TRBV7-9 to TRBJ2-3; no firm D call. The germline V and J ends were trimmed by 4 bases and 6 bases, with 17 bases remaining between them. Germline CDR1 is SEHNR and CDR2 is FQNEAQ (reference sequence). This CDR3 region has 15 residues. CDR3 bases: TGTGCCAGCAGCTCTCTAGGAGTTTTACGGGATACGCAGTATTTT. This sequence encodes CASSSLGVLRDTQYF.

V gene TRBV28 combines with J gene TRBJ1-5; D is perhaps TRBD1 (5 bases). Trimming left V 2 bases short and J 7 bases short, with 18 bases between. CDR3 length equals 16 residues. Germline-derived CDR1 and CDR2 are MDHEN and SYDVKM. CDR3 protein: CASSLEAGRDSQPQHF. The CDR3 region has the DNA TGTGCCAGCAGTTTAGAGGCAGGGAGGGACTCCCAGCCCCAGCATTTT.

This chain joins TRBV5-4 and TRBJ1-2; TRBD1 is a possible D gene (5 bases). The CDR3 contains 15 residues. V was shortened by 4 bases and J by 0 bases, with 13 bases between the two germline ends. Germline V lookup: CDR1 SGHNT, CDR2 YYREEE (reference sequence). The CDR3 DNA sequence: TGTGCCAGCAGCACCTGGGGGGGAGCTAACTATGGCTACACCTTC. It yields the protein CASSTWGGANYGYTF.

The V gene is TRBV30, the J gene TRBJ2-7; 8 bases are shared with TRBD2. From germline, CDR1 is GTSNPN and CDR2 SVGIG (reference sequence). This CDR3 region has 13 residues. The trim removed 5 bases at V and 4 bases at J, leaving 7 bases unmatched. The CDR3 DNA sequence: TGTGCCTGGGCCCCCAGCGGGAGTTACGAGCAGTACTTC. Residues: CAWAPSGSYEQYF.

This rearrangement joins TRBV6-5 to TRBJ2-7, with 10 bases fitting TRBD2. The junction had 2 bases not matched to a gene; V was cut back by 3 bases and J by 3 bases. Germline CDR1 is MNHEY and CDR2 is SVGAGI. The CDR3 is 14 amino acids. CDR3 amino acids: CASSYSGRLYEQYF. As DNA, the CDR3 is TGTGCCAGCAGTTATAGCGGGAGGCTCTACGAGCAGTACTTC.

This chain links TRBV28 with TRBJ2-7; 7 bases match TRBD2. Looked up from germline, CDR1 is MDHEN and CDR2 is SYDVKM. The junction had 13 bases not matched to a gene; V was cut back by 5 bases and J by 3 bases. The CDR3 totals 16 residues. For the CDR3, the DNA is TGTGCCAGCAGTCCCCCGACGAGGGAGGGTGTCTACGAGCAGTACTTC. As protein: CASSPPTREGVYEQYF.

The V call is TRBV4-3, the J call TRBJ2-6; D is undetermined. The CDR3 spans 16 residues. The V gene's germline CDR1 is LGHNA and CDR2 YSLEER. V was shortened by 0 bases and J by 4 bases, with 10 bases between the two germline ends. The CDR3 sequence: CASSQDLGAGANVLTF. The CDR3 coding sequence is TGCGCCAGCAGCCAAGATTTGGGCGCCGGGGCCAACGTCCTGACTTTC.

The V call is TRBV6-4, the J call TRBJ1-1; no reliable D call. CDR1 and CDR2 from the germline V gene are MRHNA and SNTAGT. With 1 base removed from V and 1 base from J, the gap between germline ends came to 13 bases. The CDR3 length is 16 residues. In nucleotides, the CDR3 is TGTGCCAGCAGTGACTACTCGACACAACCGAACACTGAAGCTTTCTTT. Translation gives CASSDYSTQPNTEAFF.

The chain couples TRBV7-9 to TRBJ2-7, with TRBD2 matching 10 bases. CDR1 and CDR2 from the germline V gene are SEHNR and FQNEAQ (reference sequence). The length of the CDR3 is 15 residues. J gave up 6 bases and V 4 bases, and 9 bases lay outside the gene matches. The CDR3 protein is CASSSHDLAGVEQYF. As DNA, the CDR3 is TGTGCCAGCAGCTCCCACGACCTAGCGGGAGTCGAGCAGTACTTC.

This chain links TRBV7-9 with TRBJ1-3; D is ambiguous. CDR1 and CDR2 (germline): SEHNR, FQNEAQ (reference sequence). The V end lost 1 base, the J end lost 6 bases, and 13 bases lay between the germline ends. The CDR3 runs 15 residues. The CDR3, as DNA: TGTGCCAGCAGCTTAGGGCACAGCAACTCAAACACCATATATTTT. Translation gives CASSLGHSNSNTIYF.

The chain joins TRBV9 to TRBJ2-3, with 7 bases that match TRBD2. Germline CDR1 SGDLS, CDR2 YYNGEE. J lost 4 bases, V lost 3 bases, and 11 bases had no gene match. This CDR3 is 16 amino acids long. The DNA for the CDR3 is TGTGCCAGCAGCGACGATGGCGGGAGTGAGGCAGATACGCAGTATTTT. It is translated as CASSDDGGSEADTQYF.

The rearrangement joins TRBV6-4 to TRBJ1-6; possible D gene TRBD1, 5 bases. The germline CDR1 and CDR2 sequences are MRHNA and SNTAGT. The V and J ends lost 2 bases and 10 bases respectively, with 12 bases between them. This CDR3 comprises 14 residues. The CDR3 region has the DNA TGTGCCAGCAGTGACGAAGGGGAAGGATCACCCCTCCACTTT. It yields the protein CASSDEGEGSPLHF.

The chain is built from TRBV19 and TRBJ2-3, with 10 bases aligning to TRBD1. The V segment lost 9 bases and the J segment 5 bases; nucleotides outside the gene matches: 11. Per germline, CDR1 LNHDA and CDR2 SQIVND (reference sequence). The CDR3 spans 15 residues. CDR3 nucleotides: TGTGCCAGCAAATACCGGGACAGGGGATTAGATACGCAGTATTTT. Translated: CASKYRDRGLDTQYF.

This sequence joins TRBV14 and TRBJ2-7; 8 nucleotides align to TRBD1. The CDR3 is 16 residues long. V shed 4 bases and J 3 bases; nucleotides not matched to a gene: 11. In germline, CDR1 is SGHDN, CDR2 FVKESK. Written as DNA, the CDR3 is TGTGCCAGCAGCCCCGACAGGGGCTCCTTCCACTACGAGCAGTACTTC. Residues: CASSPDRGSFHYEQYF.

The gene calls are TRBV9 and TRBJ2-1; 10 bases agree with TRBD2. Trimming cost V 4 bases and J 5 bases; bases outside gene matches: 12. Looked up from germline, CDR1 is SGDLS and CDR2 is YYNGEE. This CDR3 is built from 17 residues. The CDR3 spells CASSLKAGGPWHNEQFF. Here the CDR3 DNA reads TGTGCCAGCAGCCTAAAAGCGGGAGGGCCTTGGCACAATGAGCAGTTCTTC. The variable domain in full, with the rest retrieved from reference TRBV9 and TRBJ2-1, is DSGVTQTPKHLITATGQRVTLRCSPRSGDLSVYWYQQSLDQGLQFLIQYYNGEERAKGNILERFSAQQFPDLHSELNLSSLELGDSALYFCASSLKAGGPWHNEQFFGPGTRLTVL.

This clone is a singleton in its sample. The rearrangement uses TRBV2 and TRBJ2-5; 8 nucleotides line up with TRBD1. Per germline, CDR1 SNHLY and CDR2 FYNNEI. The CDR3 runs 15 residues. V lost 8 bases, J lost 7 bases, and 15 bases stayed unmatched. The CDR3 loop is CASASGQVLPGTQYF. CDR3 sequence (DNA): TGTGCCAGCGCCTCGGGACAGGTCCTTCCGGGGACCCAGTACTTC.

CDR3 DNA: TGCGCCAGCAGTGAAGGACTAACTTACAATGAGCAGTTCTTC. Its translation is CASSEGLTYNEQFF. The V and J genes are TRBV10-1 and TRBJ2-1; D is perhaps TRBD2 (6 bases). CDR3 length equals 14 residues. Trimming took 3 bases from V and 4 from J, leaving 10 bases between them. In germline, CDR1 is WNHNN, CDR2 SYGVQD (reference sequence).

By frequency in the sample, this clone is medium-sized. The chain couples TRBV6-4 to TRBJ2-1; the D gene is possibly TRBD2 (6 bases). The CDR3 runs to 13 residues. V lost 0 bases and J lost 6, with 6 bases in between. Germline CDR1 MRHNA, CDR2 SNTAGT. The CDR3 coding sequence is TGTGCCAGCAGTGACTCGACTAGCAATGAGCAGTTCTTC. Translating it yields CASSDSTSNEQFF.

The genes are TRBV4-3 and TRBJ2-7, with 12 positions matching TRBD2. This CDR3 region has 17 residues. V lost 1 base to trimming and J lost 2 bases; unmatched junction nucleotides: 6. CDR1 is LGHNA and CDR2 is YSLEER in the germline V gene. CDR3 nucleotides: TGCGCCAGCAGCCAAGGGAGGACTAGCGGGGACCCCTACGAGCAGTACTTC. It is translated as CASSQGRTSGDPYEQYF.

The V call is TRBV9, the J call TRBJ2-7; 7 bases are shared with TRBD2. This CDR3 region has 15 residues. The V gene end was trimmed by 0 bases and the J gene end by 0 bases; junction bases not matched to a gene: 3. Germline lookup yields CDR1 SGDLS and CDR2 YYNGEE. This chain's CDR3 is CASSVERGDSYEQYF. The CDR3, as DNA: TGTGCCAGCAGCGTAGAACGGGGGGACTCCTACGAGCAGTACTTC.

This clone has only a few counts. J is TRBJ2-5 and V is TRBV29-1, with 13 bases that match TRBD2. CDR1 SQVTM and CDR2 ANQGSEA come from the germline V gene. The CDR3 runs 14 residues. The V gene end was trimmed by 5 bases and the J gene end by 5 bases; junction bases not matched to a gene: 5. Here the CDR3 DNA reads TGCAGCGTTTGGACTAGCGGGGGTGGGGAGACCCAGTACTTC. This translates into CSVWTSGGGETQYF.

This clone was recorded once. The V call is TRBV23-1, the J call TRBJ2-1, with D unresolved. TRBV23-1 is an ORF, and what it does is uncertain. Trimming removed 2 bases from V and 10 bases from J, with 12 bases in between. This CDR3 spans 13 amino acids. Written as DNA, the CDR3 is TGCGCCAGCAGTCAACCCCAAAGGCGGGAGCAGTTCTTC. Encoded protein: CASSQPQRREQFF.

The chain combines TRBV27 with TRBJ2-2; D perhaps matches TRBD1 (6 bases). V was trimmed by 5 bases and J by 6 bases, leaving 13 bases between them. The CDR3 loop spans 14 amino acids. The germline gives CDR1 MNHEY, CDR2 SMNVEV (reference sequence). Here the CDR3 reads CASSPQGPAGELFF. As DNA, the CDR3 is TGTGCCAGCAGTCCACAGGGTCCGGCCGGGGAGCTGTTTTTT.

This clone is a singleton in its sample. The J gene is TRBJ2-7, the V gene TRBV28; 9 nucleotides line up with TRBD1. CDR1 is MDHEN and CDR2 is SYDVKM in the germline V gene. The length of the CDR3 is 20 residues. Losses at the gene ends were 2 bases for V and 7 bases for J; bases not matched to a gene: 24. CDR3 nucleotides: TGTGCCAGCAGTTTAAGGGGGACAGGGTTTGGCCTAGCCGCCCTCGCTGAGCAGTACTTC. Protein product: CASSLRGTGFGLAALAEQYF.

This clone was picked up a small number of times. The chain recombines TRBV6-4 with TRBJ2-6; the D gene is possibly TRBD1 (6 bases). V shed 2 bases and J shed 4 bases, with 9 bases lying between them. CDR1 MRHNA and CDR2 SNTAGT come from the germline V gene. This CDR3 contains 15 residues. The CDR3 spells CASSDGTQGANVLTF. The CDR3, as DNA: TGTGCCAGCAGTGACGGGACACAGGGGGCCAACGTCCTGACTTTC.